A single sample gave rise to the 18 T cell receptor beta chains below, sequenced in a study of T cell responses to AZD1222 COVID-19 vaccine (dated by TCRdb to 2020 to 2023). The intended sense of this specimen's time point label: baseline before first vaccination. What the treatment or condition label conveys for this sample: meningococcal conjugate vaccine given as trial control. Libraries were constructed by the immunoSEQ multiplex PCR assay. Held by TCRdb, this immuneACCESS table contains in-frame sequences only and omits some clones. Under half of the omission traces to an unresolved V gene where checked; the cause of the rest is unknown. In this sample the table shows 130,000 to 150,000 clones, just over 90% of which occur a single time. Approximately 3% of the sample belongs to the ten largest clones. The sample consisted of peripheral blood, taken on day 0 of MenACWY control vaccination. These receptors all stem from an adult in good health.

This clone was seen a single time. The chain carries TRBV27 and TRBJ2-3, with 7 bases lining up with TRBD1. CDR3 length equals 16 residues. CDR1 and CDR2 from the germline V gene are MNHEY and SMNVEV (reference sequence). Trimming removed 3 bases from V and 2 bases from J; junction bases left unmatched: 8. Here the CDR3 DNA reads TGTGCCAGCAGTTTGAGGGGGCGATGGTCCACAGATACGCAGTATTTT. It translates to CASSLRGRWSTDTQYF.

This clone was counted between two and nine times. The chain carries TRBV6-5 and TRBJ1-5, with 7 bases fitting TRBD1. The V and J ends lost 8 bases and 7 bases, in that order; junction bases with no gene match: 8. Germline V gives CDR1 MNHEY, CDR2 SVGAGI. The CDR3 totals 13 residues. The CDR3 DNA reads TGTGCCAGCCGACAGGGTGAAGACCAGCCCCAGCATTTT. As protein: CASRQGEDQPQHF.

This clone showed up just a few times. The identical CDR3 is also encoded by other nucleotide sequences in the sample. The V and J genes are TRBV28 and TRBJ1-1; D ambiguous. This CDR3 is 13 amino acids long. Per the germline V gene, CDR1 is MDHEN and CDR2 is SYDVKM. The V end was cut by 2 bases, the J end by 0 bases, with 4 bases between. In nucleotides, the CDR3 is TGTGCCAGCAGTTTAAACCTGAACACTGAAGCTTTCTTT. It encodes CASSLNLNTEAFF.

This sequence joins TRBV7-2 and TRBJ1-2, with D possibly being TRBD1 (6 bases). CDR1 SGHTA and CDR2 FQGNSA come from the germline V gene. Trimming removed 1 base at V and 7 bases at J, with 10 bases between. The CDR3 has 13 residues. The CDR3 protein is CASSLVSGAGYTF. As DNA, the CDR3 is TGTGCCAGCAGCTTAGTATCAGGGGCTGGCTACACCTTC.

CDR3 coding DNA: TGTGCCAGCAGCCGACAATGGACTAGCGGGTCAACCTACGAGCAGTACTTC. Translated: CASSRQWTSGSTYEQYF. The V call is TRBV5-8, the J call TRBJ2-7, with 11 bases aligning to TRBD2. In germline, CDR1 is SGHTS, CDR2 YDEGEE. Trimming cost V 4 bases and J 2 bases; bases outside gene matches: 11. The CDR3 is 17 residues long.

V gene TRBV24-1 combines with J gene TRBJ2-7; a weak D match, TRBD2 (5 bases). Per germline, CDR1 KGHDR and CDR2 SFDVKD. Trimming pared 0 bases from V and 2 bases from J, leaving 13 bases between. The CDR3 is 16 residues long. The CDR3 sequence is CATSDLRERDTYEQYF. The CDR3 nucleotides read TGTGCCACCAGTGATTTGAGGGAGAGGGATACCTACGAGCAGTACTTC.

The chain employs TRBV13 and TRBJ2-7; D is possibly TRBD1 (6 bases). CDR1 is PRHDT and CDR2 is FYEKMQ in the germline V gene (reference sequence). CDR3 length: 16 residues. V was clipped by 4 bases and J by 4 bases, with 20 bases between them. The DNA of the CDR3 is TGTGCCAGCAGCTCCCGACAGGCGCCGTCAGTATACGAGCAGTACTTC. Translation gives CASSSRQAPSVYEQYF. Full variable domain (missing parts from reference TRBV13 and TRBJ2-7): AAGVIQSPRHLIKEKRETATLKCYPIPRHDTVYWYQQGPGQDPQFLISFYEKMQSDKGSIPDRFSAQQFSDYHSELNMSSLELGDSALYFCASSSRQAPSVYEQYFGPGTRLTVT.

The genes are TRBV11-2 and TRBJ2-7, with 9 bases identical to TRBD2. CDR3 size: 14 residues. Losses at the gene ends were 7 bases for V and 4 bases for J; bases not matched to a gene: 8. Germline V gene lookup returns CDR1 SGHAT and CDR2 FQNNGV. The DNA for the CDR3 is TGTGCCAGCACCGGGGGGACTAGCTCATACGAGCAGTACTTC. Amino acid sequence: CASTGGTSSYEQYF.

The V and J genes are TRBV7-6 and TRBJ2-3; 7 bases fit TRBD2. The CDR3 runs to 17 residues. J gave up 4 bases and V 1 base, and 11 bases lay outside the gene matches. Germline V gene sequence: CDR1 SGHVS, CDR2 FNYEAQ. DNA of the CDR3: TGTGCCAGCAGCTTAGGTCTGGGGGAGGGCCCGTCAGATACGCAGTATTTT. This sequence encodes CASSLGLGEGPSDTQYF.

The rearrangement uses TRBV11-2 and TRBJ1-1; D gene unclear. The V end was cut by 0 bases, the J end by 8 bases, with 16 bases between. The germline V gene has CDR1 SGHAT and CDR2 FQNNGV. The CDR3 length is 15 residues. CDR3 protein: CASSLDDLWGAEAFF. DNA of the CDR3: TGTGCCAGCAGCTTAGATGACCTCTGGGGTGCAGAAGCTTTCTTT.

The chain recombines TRBV7-2 with TRBJ1-2, with TRBD1 as a possible D gene (5 bases). CDR1 is SGHTA, CDR2 FQGNSA, per germline. With 1 base removed from V and 4 bases from J, the gap between germline ends came to 10 bases. The CDR3 covers 14 residues. The CDR3 DNA follows: TGTGCCAGCAGCTTAGATGTCAGGGCCTATGGCTACACCTTC. Translation: CASSLDVRAYGYTF.

This clone was counted once. The V call is TRBV7-2, the J call TRBJ2-2; D gene ambiguous. The germline V and J ends were trimmed by 1 base and 5 bases, with 5 bases remaining between them. Germline V lookup: CDR1 SGHTA, CDR2 FQGNSA. The CDR3 is made up of 13 amino acids. The CDR3, as DNA: TGTGCCAGCAGCTTAGAGCGTACCGGGGAGCTGTTTTTT. Its protein product is CASSLERTGELFF.

The V call is TRBV6-5, the J call TRBJ1-1; no clear D gene. Trimming pared 4 bases from V and 1 base from J, leaving 10 bases between. CDR1 is MNHEY and CDR2 is SVGAGI in the germline V gene. The CDR3 is made up of 14 amino acids. The CDR3 loop is CASSFRETNTEAFF. CDR3 bases: TGTGCCAGCAGTTTCAGAGAGACGAACACTGAAGCTTTCTTT.

The J gene is TRBJ2-7, the V gene TRBV18, with no clear D. Germline assignment: CDR1 KGHSH and CDR2 LQKENI. V was cut by 6 bases and J by 1 base, with 10 bases left in between. The CDR3 runs 13 residues. The CDR3 nucleotides read TGTGCCAGCTCCCCTGTTCGATCCTACGAGCAGTACTTC. It translates to CASSPVRSYEQYF.

The J gene is TRBJ2-7, the V gene TRBV7-9, with TRBD1 identical over 10 bases. This CDR3 has 17 residues. V shed 0 bases and J 5 bases; nucleotides not matched to a gene: 10. Per the germline V gene, CDR1 is SEHNR and CDR2 is FQNEAQ (reference sequence). The CDR3 loop reads CASSLAIGTGVRNEQYF. In nucleotides, the CDR3 is TGTGCCAGCAGCTTAGCGATCGGGACAGGGGTCCGGAACGAGCAGTACTTC. The full variable domain, in which reference TRBV7-9 and TRBJ2-7 provide the parts outside the CDR3, is DTGVSQNPRHKITKRGQNVTFRCDPISEHNRLYWYRQTLGQGPEFLTYFQNEAQLEKSRLLSDRFSAERPKGSFSTLEIQRTEQGDSAMYLCASSLAIGTGVRNEQYFGPGTRLTVT.

The rearrangement links TRBV15 to TRBJ2-1; TRBD2 aligns across 14 bases. Per the germline V gene, CDR1 is LNHNV and CDR2 is YYDKDF (reference sequence). This CDR3 region has 15 residues. Unmatched junction bases numbered 4, after V lost 4 bases and J lost 8 bases. Here the CDR3 DNA reads TGTGCCACCAGCAAAGGGACTAGCGGGAGTCATGAGCAGTTCTTC. Translated: CATSKGTSGSHEQFF.

The chain recombines TRBV30 with TRBJ2-7; TRBD2 aligns across 11 bases. CDR1 is GTSNPN, CDR2 SVGIG, per germline (reference sequence). V shed 1 base and J 6 bases; nucleotides not matched to a gene: 14. The CDR3 loop spans 17 amino acids. CDR3 amino acids: CAWSGLATGTSGFEQYF. DNA of the CDR3: TGTGCCTGGAGTGGACTGGCAACCGGGACTAGCGGATTCGAGCAGTACTTC.

The CDR3 spells CASSIHQGLAGEEYTGELFF. For the CDR3, the DNA is TGTGCCAGTAGTATTCATCAGGGACTAGCGGGAGAGGAGTACACCGGGGAGCTGTTTTTT. The chain couples TRBV19 to TRBJ2-2, with 14 bases aligning to TRBD2. The CDR3 covers 20 residues. The germline CDR1 and CDR2 sequences are LNHDA and SQIVND (reference sequence). Unmatched junction bases numbered 12, after V lost 3 bases and J lost 3 bases.